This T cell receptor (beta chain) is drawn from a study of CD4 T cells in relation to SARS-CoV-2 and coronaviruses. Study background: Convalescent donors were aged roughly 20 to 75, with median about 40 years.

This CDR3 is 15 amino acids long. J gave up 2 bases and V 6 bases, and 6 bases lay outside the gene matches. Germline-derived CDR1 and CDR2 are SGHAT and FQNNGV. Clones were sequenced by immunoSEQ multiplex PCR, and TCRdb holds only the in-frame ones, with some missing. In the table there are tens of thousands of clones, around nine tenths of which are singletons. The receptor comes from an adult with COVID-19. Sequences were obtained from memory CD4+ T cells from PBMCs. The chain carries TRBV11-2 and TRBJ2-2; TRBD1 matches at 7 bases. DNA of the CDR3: TGTGCCAGCAGTCACCGGGACAGAAACACCGGGGAGCTGTTTTTT. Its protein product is CASSHRDRNTGELFF.